This T cell receptor (beta chain) was recovered during a study of cytomegalovirus exposure and HLA in healthy donors. Study observations and caveats: As was reported, the classifier diagnosed cytomegalovirus status with high specificity and sensitivity.

The study ran its PCR with 60 Vbeta and 13 Jbeta primers. In the original analysis: Unique TCR beta chains numbered about 80 million in a later analysis, with around 10 million shared. The protocol was immunoSEQ multiplex PCR, while the TCRdb copy is restricted to in-frame clones and leaves out a portion. For V, J and clone size, that table is used; D and trimming come from the DNA. Of over 150,000 clones in the sample, about three quarters are singletons; the top ten hold 1.4% to 1.5%. Per the germline V gene, CDR1 is MNHNY and CDR2 is SVGAGI (reference sequence). The CDR3 covers 11 residues. Trimming removed 6 bases at V and 8 bases at J, with 10 bases between. Donors consisted of healthy bone marrow donors. Donors were ostensibly healthy at sampling, although undocumented immune exposures were probable. Notes on this clone: Its antigen remains unknown.

The sequence derives from a woman younger than 45 in good health and CMV-seropositive. Sequencing input: PBMCs. The chain is built from TRBV6-6 and TRBJ1-1, with D perhaps TRBD1 (6 bases). For the CDR3, the DNA is TGTGCCAGCAGGCCGGGACAAGAAGCTTTCTTT. Amino acids: CASRPGQEAFF.